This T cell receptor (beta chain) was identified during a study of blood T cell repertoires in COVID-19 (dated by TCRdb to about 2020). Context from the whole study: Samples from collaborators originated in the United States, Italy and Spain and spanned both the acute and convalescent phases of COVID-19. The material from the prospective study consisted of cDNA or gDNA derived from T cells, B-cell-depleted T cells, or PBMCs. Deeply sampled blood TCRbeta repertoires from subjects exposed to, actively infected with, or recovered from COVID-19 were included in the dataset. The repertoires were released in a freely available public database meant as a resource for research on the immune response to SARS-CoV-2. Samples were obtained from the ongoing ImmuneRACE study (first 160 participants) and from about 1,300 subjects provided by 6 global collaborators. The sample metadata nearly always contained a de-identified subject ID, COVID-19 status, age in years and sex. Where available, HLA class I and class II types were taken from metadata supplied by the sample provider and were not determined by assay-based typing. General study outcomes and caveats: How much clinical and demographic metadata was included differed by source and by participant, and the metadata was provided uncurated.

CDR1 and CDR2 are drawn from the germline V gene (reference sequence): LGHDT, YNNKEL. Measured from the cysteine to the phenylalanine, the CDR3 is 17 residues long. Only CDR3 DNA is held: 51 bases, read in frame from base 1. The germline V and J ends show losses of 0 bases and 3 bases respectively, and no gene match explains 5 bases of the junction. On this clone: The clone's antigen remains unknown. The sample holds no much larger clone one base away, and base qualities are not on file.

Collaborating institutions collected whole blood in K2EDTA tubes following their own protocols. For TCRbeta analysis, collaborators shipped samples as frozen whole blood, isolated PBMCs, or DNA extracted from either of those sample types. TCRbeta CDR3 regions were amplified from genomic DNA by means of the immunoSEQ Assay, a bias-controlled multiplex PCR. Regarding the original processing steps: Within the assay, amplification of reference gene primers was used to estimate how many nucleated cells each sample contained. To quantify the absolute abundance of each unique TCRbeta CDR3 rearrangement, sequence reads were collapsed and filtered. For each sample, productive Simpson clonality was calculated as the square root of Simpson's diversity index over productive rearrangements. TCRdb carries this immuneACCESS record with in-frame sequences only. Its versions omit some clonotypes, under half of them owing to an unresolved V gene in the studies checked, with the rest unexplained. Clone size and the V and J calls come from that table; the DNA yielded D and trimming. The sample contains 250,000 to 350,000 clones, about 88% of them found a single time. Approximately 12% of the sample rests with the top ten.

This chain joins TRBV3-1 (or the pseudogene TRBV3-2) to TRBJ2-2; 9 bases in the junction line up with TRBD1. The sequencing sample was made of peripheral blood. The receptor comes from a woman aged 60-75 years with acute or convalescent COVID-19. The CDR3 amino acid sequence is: CASSQDTGTGHTGELFF. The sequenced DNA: TGTGCCAGCAGCCAAGATACGGGGACAGGGCACACCGGGGAGCTGTTTTTT.